Listed here are 15 T cell receptor beta chains from one sample, sequenced in a study of cytomegalovirus exposure and HLA in healthy donors. The repertoire was sequenced with immunoSEQ multiplex PCR; TCRdb's copy has only in-frame clones and lacks some. The table lists over 70,000 clones, approximately 94% of them singletons, with roughly 0.6% in the top ten. The sequenced sample consisted of PBMCs. These TCRs come from a woman under 30 in good health and CMV-seronegative.

The chain carries TRBV2 and TRBJ2-7; no definite D call. This CDR3 spans 13 amino acids. Germline V gives CDR1 SNHLY, CDR2 FYNNEI. Trimming cost V 8 bases and J 3 bases, with 14 bases left between them. The CDR3 DNA follows: TGTGCCAGCGCCCAATTACTAAACTACGAGCAGTACTTC. Translating it yields CASAQLLNYEQYF.

This sequence joins TRBV7-2 and TRBJ1-2; tentatively, D is TRBD1 (5 bases). This CDR3 comprises 14 residues. Trimming pared 1 base from V and 8 bases from J, leaving 14 bases between. CDR1 is SGHTA, CDR2 FQGNSA, per germline. CDR3 residues: CASSLEQGLGGYTF. The CDR3 nucleotides read TGTGCCAGCAGCTTAGAGCAGGGATTAGGGGGCTACACCTTC.

The chain is built from TRBV30 and TRBJ2-7; 7 bases map to TRBD1. The V segment lost 1 base and the J segment 2 bases; nucleotides outside the gene matches: 2. CDR1 GTSNPN and CDR2 SVGIG come from the germline V gene (reference sequence). The CDR3 loop spans 13 amino acids. The CDR3 here is CAWSATGPYEQYF. CDR3 bases: TGTGCCTGGAGTGCGACAGGGCCCTACGAGCAGTACTTC.

The V call is TRBV21-1, the J call TRBJ2-1; TRBD2 is taken as the D call from the table, unchecked against the DNA. TRBV21-1 is a listed pseudogene. The CDR3 is made up of 15 amino acids. CDR3: CASSLCHAAYNEQFF. The CDR3 nucleotides read TGTGCCAGCAGCCTCTGTCACGCGGCTTACAATGAGCAGTTCTTC.

The V and J genes are TRBV5-6 and TRBJ2-3, with a weak D call TRBD1 (6 bases). CDR1 is SGHDT, CDR2 YYEEEE, per germline. The CDR3 sequence is 14 residues long. Trimming took off 5 bases at V and 4 bases at J, with 14 bases between the two ends. CDR3 protein: CASRKQGPPDTQYF. CDR3 DNA: TGTGCCAGCAGAAAGCAGGGGCCCCCAGATACGCAGTATTTT.

The CDR3, as DNA: TGTGCCAGCATGGATAGGGGCGCGGAGACCCAGTACTTC. Translated, it gives CASMDRGAETQYF. The chain recombines TRBV9 with TRBJ2-5, with D perhaps matching TRBD1 (5 bases). The CDR3 is 13 residues long. Germline V gives CDR1 SGDLS, CDR2 YYNGEE. V was cut by 6 bases and J by 5 bases, with 14 bases left in between.

V usage is TRBV7-3 and J usage is TRBJ2-5, with D perhaps matching TRBD2 (6 bases). The CDR3 covers 14 residues. The ends were cut back, 2 bases at V and 5 bases at J, with 12 bases in the middle. From germline, CDR1 is SGHTA and CDR2 FQGTGA. This chain's CDR3 is CASSLGRRGETQYF. The CDR3, as DNA: TGTGCCAGCAGCTTAGGGAGGAGAGGGGAGACCCAGTACTTC.

The chain is built from TRBV5-1 and TRBJ2-3; 9 nucleotides line up with TRBD2. V shed 0 bases and J 2 bases; nucleotides not matched to a gene: 7. This CDR3 spans 17 amino acids. Germline V CDR1 and CDR2: SGHRS, YFSETQ. The CDR3 reads CASSLVLAGFSTDTQYF. In DNA, the CDR3 is TGCGCCAGCAGCTTGGTTCTAGCGGGGTTCTCCACAGATACGCAGTATTTT.

This chain links TRBV18 with TRBJ2-5, with D possibly TRBD2 on 7 matching bases. The CDR3 runs 13 residues. CDR1 and CDR2 from the germline V gene are KGHSH and LQKENI. Trimming took off 6 bases at V and 1 base at J, with 9 bases between the two ends. The CDR3 DNA reads as TGTGCCAGCTCCGGGGGGCTCCAAGAGACCCAGTACTTC. Residues: CASSGGLQETQYF.

The count of this clone is one. The chain employs TRBV6-5 and TRBJ2-3, with 10 bases identical to TRBD2. The CDR3 runs to 14 residues. V lost 5 bases to trimming and J lost 7 bases; unmatched junction nucleotides: 6. CDR1 is MNHEY, CDR2 SVGAGI, per germline. CDR3 protein: CASSPAGGRYTQYF. CDR3 bases: TGTGCCAGCAGTCCAGCGGGGGGGAGGTATACGCAGTATTTT.

The genes are TRBV28 and TRBJ1-2; possible D gene TRBD1, 6 bases. The CDR3 sequence is 13 residues long. The germline V and J ends were trimmed by 5 bases and 6 bases, with 13 bases remaining between them. Germline assignment: CDR1 MDHEN and CDR2 SYDVKM. The CDR3: CASSIGGADGYTF. The CDR3 nucleotides are TGTGCCAGCAGTATTGGGGGCGCCGATGGCTACACCTTC.

This chain uses TRBV28 with TRBJ2-2; weak D call: TRBD1 (6 bases). The germline V and J ends were trimmed by 6 bases and 3 bases, with 17 bases remaining between them. This CDR3 contains 16 residues. Per germline, CDR1 MDHEN and CDR2 SYDVKM. The CDR3 DNA reads TGTGCCAGCAGACAGTTCGGGACATCCTACACCGGGGAGCTGTTTTTT. Translated, it gives CASRQFGTSYTGELFF.

The rearrangement uses TRBV5-5 and TRBJ1-3, with D tentatively TRBD1 (5 bases). Germline V CDR1 and CDR2: SGHKS, YYEKEE (reference sequence). V gave up 2 bases and J gave up 4 bases, with 13 bases separating them. The CDR3 contains 15 residues. CDR3 in DNA: TGTGCCAGCAGCTTTGATGCAGGGTCGGGAAACACCATATATTTT. As protein: CASSFDAGSGNTIYF.

The rearrangement joins TRBV25-1 to TRBJ1-1; TRBD1 agrees at 7 bases. V was clipped by 4 bases and J by 1 base; unmatched bases: 6. CDR1 is MGHDK and CDR2 is SYGVNS in the germline V gene. This CDR3 spans 15 amino acids. The CDR3 is CASSGYRGRNTEAFF. The CDR3 coding sequence is TGTGCCAGCAGTGGCTACAGGGGAAGGAACACTGAAGCTTTCTTT.

The chain combines TRBV7-2 with TRBJ1-5; 7 nucleotides match TRBD1. The trim removed 5 bases at V and 7 bases at J, leaving 5 bases unmatched. Germline CDR1 SGHTA, CDR2 FQGNSA. The CDR3 is 13 amino acids. This CDR3 reads CASSVQGDQPQHF. The CDR3 DNA reads as TGTGCCAGCAGCGTGCAGGGGGACCAGCCCCAGCATTTT.